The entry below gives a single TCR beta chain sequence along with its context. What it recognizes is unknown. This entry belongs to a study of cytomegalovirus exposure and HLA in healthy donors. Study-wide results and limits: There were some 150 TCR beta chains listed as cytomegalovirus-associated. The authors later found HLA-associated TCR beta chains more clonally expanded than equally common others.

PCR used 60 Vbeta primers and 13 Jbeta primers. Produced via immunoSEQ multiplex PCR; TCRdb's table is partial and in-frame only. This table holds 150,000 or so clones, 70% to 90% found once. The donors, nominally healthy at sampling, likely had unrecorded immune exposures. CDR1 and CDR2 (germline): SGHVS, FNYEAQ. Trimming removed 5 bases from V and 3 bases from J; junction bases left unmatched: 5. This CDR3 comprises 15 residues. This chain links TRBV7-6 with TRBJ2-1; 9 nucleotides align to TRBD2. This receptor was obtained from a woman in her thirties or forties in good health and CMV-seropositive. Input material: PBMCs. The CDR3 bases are TGTGCCAGCAGCCCATTAGCGGGAGTCTACAATGAGCAGTTCTTC. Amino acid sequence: CASSPLAGVYNEQFF.